The T cell receptor beta chain under discussion was sequenced for a study of cytomegalovirus exposure and HLA in healthy donors. In the PCR, 60 Vbeta and 13 Jbeta primers were used. Libraries were prepared by immunoSEQ multiplex PCR; TCRdb keeps only in-frame clonotypes and omits some of them. The sample holds approximately 220,000 clones, approximately 88% seen once. The sample was PBMCs. The sequence came from a boy younger than 10 in good health and CMV-seronegative.

CDR3 bases: TGCAGCGTTGGGGGGGGAGTTGACACTGAAGCTTTCTTT. Translating it yields CSVGGGVDTEAFF. The V call is TRBV29-1, the J call TRBJ1-1; weak D call: TRBD1 (5 bases). The V and J ends lost 4 bases and 3 bases respectively, with 12 bases between them. Germline CDR1 reads SQVTM; CDR2 reads ANQGSEA. The CDR3 has 13 amino acids.